These T cell receptor beta chains were read from a single sample in a study of cytomegalovirus exposure and HLA in healthy donors. Assay used: immunoSEQ multiplex PCR; TCRdb lists only in-frame clones, some missing. The data hold approximately 240,000 clones, with around 89% observed a single time. The sequenced sample consisted of PBMCs. The receptors stem from a woman under 30 in good health and CMV-seronegative. Both conserved end residues are part of each CDR3. The order of the fields is V gene, J gene, D gene, clone size, CDR3 DNA, CDR3 protein. The D gene is left open where the match is weak. Some rows have no size entry. The others give once, few or many, or a class for an expanded clone.

v_gene: TRBV7-9; j_gene: TRBJ1-2; d_gene: TRBD1; abundance: .; CDR3nt: TGTGCCAGCAGACGGGACAGCCTAAATAACTATGGCTACACCTTC; CDR3aa: CASRRDSLNNYGYTF
v_gene: TRBV5-1; j_gene: TRBJ2-3; d_gene: TRBD1; abundance: .; CDR3nt: TGCGCCAGCAGCCCAGACAGGGGCACAGATACGCAGTATTTT; CDR3aa: CASSPDRGTDTQYF
v_gene: TRBV4-3; j_gene: TRBJ1-1; d_gene: .; abundance: .; CDR3nt: TGCGCCAGCAGCCAGGGCGGGGCAGCGGGTTCGTCTGAAGCTTTCTTT; CDR3aa: CASSQGGAAGSSEAFF
v_gene: TRBV7-9; j_gene: TRBJ2-5; d_gene: .; abundance: .; CDR3nt: TGTGCCAGCAGCTTAGGTTATCCAGAGACCCAGTACTTC; CDR3aa: CASSLGYPETQYF
v_gene: TRBV4-3; j_gene: TRBJ1-1; d_gene: .; abundance: .; CDR3nt: TGCGCCAGCAGCCAAGAGGCTTCAGAAGCTTTCTTT; CDR3aa: CASSQEASEAFF
v_gene: TRBV18; j_gene: TRBJ1-1; d_gene: .; abundance: .; CDR3nt: TGTGCCAGCTCAGGGAAAACAGGAGACACTGAAGCTTTCTTT; CDR3aa: CASSGKTGDTEAFF
v_gene: TRBV7-9; j_gene: TRBJ2-1; d_gene: .; abundance: .; CDR3nt: TGTGCCAGCAGCTTAAAACCCCCTTTGAGCGGCGAGCAGTTCTTC; CDR3aa: CASSLKPPLSGEQFF
v_gene: TRBV20-1; j_gene: TRBJ2-5; d_gene: .; abundance: .; CDR3nt: TGCAGTATAACGGTCGGGGAGACCCAGTACTTC; CDR3aa: CSITVGETQYF
v_gene: TRBV4-3; j_gene: TRBJ1-2; d_gene: .; abundance: .; CDR3nt: TGCGCCAGCAGCCAATCCCAGACTTACCTATATGGCTACACCTTC; CDR3aa: CASSQSQTYLYGYTF
v_gene: TRBV4-2; j_gene: TRBJ1-2; d_gene: TRBD1; abundance: .; CDR3nt: TGTGCCAGCAGCCAAGTCCTCAGGGGGCGCAACTATGGCTACACCTTC; CDR3aa: CASSQVLRGRNYGYTF
v_gene: TRBV2; j_gene: TRBJ2-3; d_gene: TRBD2; abundance: .; CDR3nt: TGTGCCAGCAGTGAAATCCTCCCCCAGGCTTCGCGGGGGAGCACAGATACGCAGTATTTT; CDR3aa: CASSEILPQASRGSTDTQYF
v_gene: TRBV7-8; j_gene: TRBJ2-7; d_gene: TRBD1; abundance: .; CDR3nt: TGTGCCAGCAGCTTTTGGGACAGGGGCTCCAACGAGCAGTACTTC; CDR3aa: CASSFWDRGSNEQYF
v_gene: TRBV4-1; j_gene: TRBJ2-1; d_gene: TRBD2; abundance: .; CDR3nt: TGCGCCAGCAGCCAACTGGGACTAGCCTACAATGAGCAGTTCTTC; CDR3aa: CASSQLGLAYNEQFF
v_gene: TRBV6-5; j_gene: TRBJ1-5; d_gene: .; abundance: .; CDR3nt: TGTGCCAGCGGGGGGGGGACTAGCAATCAGCCCCAGCATTTT; CDR3aa: CASGGGTSNQPQHF
v_gene: TRBV7-2; j_gene: TRBJ1-5; d_gene: TRBD1; abundance: once; CDR3nt: TGTGCCAGCAGCGGGGACAGGACACAGTCCCAGCATTTT; CDR3aa: CASSGDRTQSQHF
v_gene: TRBV30; j_gene: TRBJ2-7; d_gene: .; abundance: .; CDR3nt: TGTGCCTGGATTACCCCGGATCGGGGAAATCGCGAGCAGTACTTC; CDR3aa: CAWITPDRGNREQYF
v_gene: TRBV5-6; j_gene: TRBJ2-5; d_gene: TRBD1; abundance: .; CDR3nt: TGTGCCAGCAGCTTCAGGACAGGGGTGGAAACCCAGTACTTC; CDR3aa: CASSFRTGVETQYF
v_gene: TRBV19; j_gene: TRBJ2-7; d_gene: .; abundance: .; CDR3nt: TGTGCCAGTAGTCTTGGAGGGGGGGGTTCCTACGAGCAGTACTTC; CDR3aa: CASSLGGGGSYEQYF
v_gene: TRBV19; j_gene: TRBJ2-7; d_gene: .; abundance: .; CDR3nt: TGTGCCAGTAGTATCTCAATCATCGGGCAGGGTCGGCGCGACGAGCAGTACTTC; CDR3aa: CASSISIIGQGRRDEQYF
v_gene: TRBV20-1; j_gene: TRBJ2-1; d_gene: .; abundance: .; CDR3nt: TGCAGTGTCAATAACGGGGAGCAGTTCTTC; CDR3aa: CSVNNGEQFF
v_gene: TRBV5-1; j_gene: TRBJ2-7; d_gene: TRBD1; abundance: .; CDR3nt: TGCGCCAGCAGCAGGGACAGGCGGTCCGGGGAGCAGTACTTC; CDR3aa: CASSRDRRSGEQYF
v_gene: TRBV27; j_gene: TRBJ2-7; d_gene: .; abundance: .; CDR3nt: TGTGCCAGCAGTTTATCATCGCGGGTCACCTACGAGCAGTACTTC; CDR3aa: CASSLSSRVTYEQYF
v_gene: TRBV7-2; j_gene: TRBJ2-6; d_gene: TRBD1; abundance: .; CDR3nt: TGTGCCAGCAGCTTAAGGGACAGCAGCTCTGGGGCCAACGTCCTGACTTTC; CDR3aa: CASSLRDSSSGANVLTF
v_gene: TRBV7-9; j_gene: TRBJ2-2; d_gene: TRBD2; abundance: .; CDR3nt: TGTGCCAGCAGCGAACCACCGGGGGGACGCCCCACCGGGGAGCTGTTTTTT; CDR3aa: CASSEPPGGRPTGELFF
v_gene: TRBV5-1; j_gene: TRBJ1-3; d_gene: TRBD1; abundance: .; CDR3nt: TGCGCCAGCAGCGCGGACAGGGCAAACACCATATATTTT; CDR3aa: CASSADRANTIYF
v_gene: TRBV7-6; j_gene: TRBJ2-1; d_gene: TRBD1; abundance: .; CDR3nt: TGTGCCAGCAGCTCCGACAGGGACAATGAGCAGTTCTTC; CDR3aa: CASSSDRDNEQFF
v_gene: TRBV9; j_gene: TRBJ2-7; d_gene: TRBD1; abundance: .; CDR3nt: TGTGCCAGCAGCCCTAGGACAGGGGGCTACGAGCAGTACTTC; CDR3aa: CASSPRTGGYEQYF
v_gene: TRBV5-1; j_gene: TRBJ2-3; d_gene: TRBD2; abundance: once; CDR3nt: TGCGCCAGCGGGTTCCTTAGCGGGCCATCCACAGATACGCAGTATTTT; CDR3aa: CASGFLSGPSTDTQYF
v_gene: TRBV14; j_gene: TRBJ1-1; d_gene: .; abundance: .; CDR3nt: TGTGCCAGCAGCCAAGAAAGACGGGGAGTCATGAACACTGAAGCTTTCTTT; CDR3aa: CASSQERRGVMNTEAFF
v_gene: TRBV4-1; j_gene: TRBJ1-4; d_gene: TRBD1; abundance: .; CDR3nt: TGCGCCAGCAGCCAAGGACGAGGGGGCGGGAATGAAAAACTGTTTTTT; CDR3aa: CASSQGRGGGNEKLFF
v_gene: TRBV10-3; j_gene: TRBJ1-3; d_gene: TRBD1; abundance: .; CDR3nt: TGTGCCATCAGTGCTACGGGACAGGGGGGAAACACCATATATTTT; CDR3aa: CAISATGQGGNTIYF
v_gene: TRBV2; j_gene: TRBJ1-1; d_gene: .; abundance: once; CDR3nt: TGTGCCAGCACCTGGGAGGGGGGAACGAACACTGAAGCTTTCTTT; CDR3aa: CASTWEGGTNTEAFF
v_gene: TRBV11-3; j_gene: TRBJ2-1; d_gene: TRBD2; abundance: .; CDR3nt: TGTGCCAGCAGCTCGGGAGGGCAATCATCCTACAATGAGCAGTTCTTC; CDR3aa: CASSSGGQSSYNEQFF